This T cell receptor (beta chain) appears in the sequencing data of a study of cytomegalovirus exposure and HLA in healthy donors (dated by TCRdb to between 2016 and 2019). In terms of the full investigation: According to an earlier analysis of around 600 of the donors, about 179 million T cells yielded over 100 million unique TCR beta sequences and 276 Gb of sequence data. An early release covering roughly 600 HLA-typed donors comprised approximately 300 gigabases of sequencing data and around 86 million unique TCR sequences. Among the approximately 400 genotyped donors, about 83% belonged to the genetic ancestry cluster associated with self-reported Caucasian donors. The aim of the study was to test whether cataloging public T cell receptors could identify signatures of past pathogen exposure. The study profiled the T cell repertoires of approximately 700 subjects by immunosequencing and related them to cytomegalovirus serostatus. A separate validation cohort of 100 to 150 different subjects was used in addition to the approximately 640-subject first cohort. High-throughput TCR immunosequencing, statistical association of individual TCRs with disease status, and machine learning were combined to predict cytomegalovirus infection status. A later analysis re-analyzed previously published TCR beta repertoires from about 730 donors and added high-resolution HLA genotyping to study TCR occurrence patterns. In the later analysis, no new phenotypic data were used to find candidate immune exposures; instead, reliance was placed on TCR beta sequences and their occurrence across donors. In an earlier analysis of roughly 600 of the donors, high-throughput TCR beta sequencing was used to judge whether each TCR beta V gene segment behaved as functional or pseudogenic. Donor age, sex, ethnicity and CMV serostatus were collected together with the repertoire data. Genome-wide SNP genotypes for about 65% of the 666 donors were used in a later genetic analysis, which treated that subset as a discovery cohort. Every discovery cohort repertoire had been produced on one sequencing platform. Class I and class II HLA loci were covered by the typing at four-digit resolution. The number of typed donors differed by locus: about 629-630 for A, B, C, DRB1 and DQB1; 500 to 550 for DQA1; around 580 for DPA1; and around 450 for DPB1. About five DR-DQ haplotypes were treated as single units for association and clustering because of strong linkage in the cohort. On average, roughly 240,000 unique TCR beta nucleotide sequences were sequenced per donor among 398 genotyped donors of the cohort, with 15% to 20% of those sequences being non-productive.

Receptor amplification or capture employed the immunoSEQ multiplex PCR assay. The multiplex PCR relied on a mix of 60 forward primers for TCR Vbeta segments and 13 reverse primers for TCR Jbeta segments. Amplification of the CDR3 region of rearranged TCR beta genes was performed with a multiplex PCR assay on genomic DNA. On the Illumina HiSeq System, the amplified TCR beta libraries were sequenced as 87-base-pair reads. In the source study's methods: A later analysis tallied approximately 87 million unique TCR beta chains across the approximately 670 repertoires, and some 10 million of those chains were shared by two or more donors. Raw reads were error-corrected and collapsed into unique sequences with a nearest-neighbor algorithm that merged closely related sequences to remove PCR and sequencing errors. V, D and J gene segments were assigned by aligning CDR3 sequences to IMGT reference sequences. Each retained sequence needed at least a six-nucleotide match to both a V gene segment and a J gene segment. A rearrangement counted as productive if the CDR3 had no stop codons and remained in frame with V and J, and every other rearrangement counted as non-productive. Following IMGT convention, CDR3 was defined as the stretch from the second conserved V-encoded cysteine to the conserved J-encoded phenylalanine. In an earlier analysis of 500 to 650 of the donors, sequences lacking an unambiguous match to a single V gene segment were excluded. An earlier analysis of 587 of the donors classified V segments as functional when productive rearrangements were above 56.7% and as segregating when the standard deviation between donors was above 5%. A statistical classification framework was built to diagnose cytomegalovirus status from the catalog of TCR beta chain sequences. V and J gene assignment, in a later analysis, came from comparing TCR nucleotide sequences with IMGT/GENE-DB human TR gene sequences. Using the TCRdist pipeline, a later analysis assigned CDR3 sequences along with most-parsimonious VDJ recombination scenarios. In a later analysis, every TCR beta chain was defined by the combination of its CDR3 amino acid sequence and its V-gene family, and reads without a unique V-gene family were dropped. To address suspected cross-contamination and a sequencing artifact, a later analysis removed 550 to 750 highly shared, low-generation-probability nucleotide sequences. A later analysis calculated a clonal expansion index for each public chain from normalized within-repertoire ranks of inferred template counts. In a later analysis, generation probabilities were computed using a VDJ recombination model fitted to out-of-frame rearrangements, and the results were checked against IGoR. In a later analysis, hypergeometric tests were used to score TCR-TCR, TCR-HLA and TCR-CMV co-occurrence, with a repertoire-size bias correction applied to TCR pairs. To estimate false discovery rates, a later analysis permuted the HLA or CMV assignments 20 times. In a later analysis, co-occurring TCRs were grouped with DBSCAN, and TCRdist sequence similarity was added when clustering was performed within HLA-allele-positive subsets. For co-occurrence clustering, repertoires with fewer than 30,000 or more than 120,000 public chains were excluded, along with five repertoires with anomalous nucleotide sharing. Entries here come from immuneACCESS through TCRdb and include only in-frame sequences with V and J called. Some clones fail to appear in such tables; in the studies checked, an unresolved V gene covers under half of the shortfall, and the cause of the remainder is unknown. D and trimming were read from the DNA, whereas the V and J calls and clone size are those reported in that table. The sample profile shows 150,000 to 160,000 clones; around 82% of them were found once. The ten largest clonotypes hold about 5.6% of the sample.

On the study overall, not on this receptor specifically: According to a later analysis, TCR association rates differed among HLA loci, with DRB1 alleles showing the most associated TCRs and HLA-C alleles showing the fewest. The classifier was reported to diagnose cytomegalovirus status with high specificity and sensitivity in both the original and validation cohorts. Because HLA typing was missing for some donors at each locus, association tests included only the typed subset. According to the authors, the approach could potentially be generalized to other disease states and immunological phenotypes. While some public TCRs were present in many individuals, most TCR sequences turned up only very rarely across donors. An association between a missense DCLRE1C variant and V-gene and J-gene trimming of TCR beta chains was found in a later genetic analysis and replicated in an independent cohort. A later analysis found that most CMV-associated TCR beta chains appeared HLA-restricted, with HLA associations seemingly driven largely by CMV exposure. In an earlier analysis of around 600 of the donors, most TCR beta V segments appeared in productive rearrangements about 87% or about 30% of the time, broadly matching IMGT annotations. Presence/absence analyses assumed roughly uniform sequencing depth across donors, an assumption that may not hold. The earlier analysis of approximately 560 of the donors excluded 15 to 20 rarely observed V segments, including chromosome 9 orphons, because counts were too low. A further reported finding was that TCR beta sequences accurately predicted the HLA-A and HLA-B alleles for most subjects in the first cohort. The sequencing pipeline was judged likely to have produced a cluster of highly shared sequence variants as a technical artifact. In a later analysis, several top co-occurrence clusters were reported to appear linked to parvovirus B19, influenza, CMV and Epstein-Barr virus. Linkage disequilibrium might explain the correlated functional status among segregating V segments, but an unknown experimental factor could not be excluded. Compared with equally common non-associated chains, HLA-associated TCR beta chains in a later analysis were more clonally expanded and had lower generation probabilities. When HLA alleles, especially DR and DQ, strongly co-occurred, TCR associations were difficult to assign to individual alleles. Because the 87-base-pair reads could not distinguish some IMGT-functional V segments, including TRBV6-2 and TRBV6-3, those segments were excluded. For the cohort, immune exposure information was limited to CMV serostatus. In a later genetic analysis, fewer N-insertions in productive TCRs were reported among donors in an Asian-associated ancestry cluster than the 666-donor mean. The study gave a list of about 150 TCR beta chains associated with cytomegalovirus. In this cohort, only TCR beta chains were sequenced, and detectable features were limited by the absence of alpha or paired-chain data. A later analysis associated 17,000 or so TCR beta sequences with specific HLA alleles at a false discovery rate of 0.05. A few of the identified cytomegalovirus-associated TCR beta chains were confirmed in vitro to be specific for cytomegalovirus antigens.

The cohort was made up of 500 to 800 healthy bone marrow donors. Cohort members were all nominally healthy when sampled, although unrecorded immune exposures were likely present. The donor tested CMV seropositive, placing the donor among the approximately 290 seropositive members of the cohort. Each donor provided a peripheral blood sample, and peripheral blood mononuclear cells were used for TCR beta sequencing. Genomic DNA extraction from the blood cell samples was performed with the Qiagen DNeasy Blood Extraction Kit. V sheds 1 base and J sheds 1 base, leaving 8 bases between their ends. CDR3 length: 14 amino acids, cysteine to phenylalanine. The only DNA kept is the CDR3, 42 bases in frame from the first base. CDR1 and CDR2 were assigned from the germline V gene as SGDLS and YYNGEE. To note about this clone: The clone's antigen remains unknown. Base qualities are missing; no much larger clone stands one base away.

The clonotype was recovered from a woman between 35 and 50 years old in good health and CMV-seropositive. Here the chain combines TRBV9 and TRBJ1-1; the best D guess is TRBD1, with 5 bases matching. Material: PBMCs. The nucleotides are TGTGCCAGCAGCGTAACAGGAGCGAACACTGAAGCTTTCTTT. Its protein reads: CASSVTGANTEAFF. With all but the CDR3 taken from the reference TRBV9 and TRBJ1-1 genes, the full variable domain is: DSGVTQTPKHLITATGQRVTLRCSPRSGDLSVYWYQQSLDQGLQFLIQYYNGEERAKGNILERFSAQQFPDLHSELNLSSLELGDSALYFCASSVTGANTEAFFGQGTRLTVV.